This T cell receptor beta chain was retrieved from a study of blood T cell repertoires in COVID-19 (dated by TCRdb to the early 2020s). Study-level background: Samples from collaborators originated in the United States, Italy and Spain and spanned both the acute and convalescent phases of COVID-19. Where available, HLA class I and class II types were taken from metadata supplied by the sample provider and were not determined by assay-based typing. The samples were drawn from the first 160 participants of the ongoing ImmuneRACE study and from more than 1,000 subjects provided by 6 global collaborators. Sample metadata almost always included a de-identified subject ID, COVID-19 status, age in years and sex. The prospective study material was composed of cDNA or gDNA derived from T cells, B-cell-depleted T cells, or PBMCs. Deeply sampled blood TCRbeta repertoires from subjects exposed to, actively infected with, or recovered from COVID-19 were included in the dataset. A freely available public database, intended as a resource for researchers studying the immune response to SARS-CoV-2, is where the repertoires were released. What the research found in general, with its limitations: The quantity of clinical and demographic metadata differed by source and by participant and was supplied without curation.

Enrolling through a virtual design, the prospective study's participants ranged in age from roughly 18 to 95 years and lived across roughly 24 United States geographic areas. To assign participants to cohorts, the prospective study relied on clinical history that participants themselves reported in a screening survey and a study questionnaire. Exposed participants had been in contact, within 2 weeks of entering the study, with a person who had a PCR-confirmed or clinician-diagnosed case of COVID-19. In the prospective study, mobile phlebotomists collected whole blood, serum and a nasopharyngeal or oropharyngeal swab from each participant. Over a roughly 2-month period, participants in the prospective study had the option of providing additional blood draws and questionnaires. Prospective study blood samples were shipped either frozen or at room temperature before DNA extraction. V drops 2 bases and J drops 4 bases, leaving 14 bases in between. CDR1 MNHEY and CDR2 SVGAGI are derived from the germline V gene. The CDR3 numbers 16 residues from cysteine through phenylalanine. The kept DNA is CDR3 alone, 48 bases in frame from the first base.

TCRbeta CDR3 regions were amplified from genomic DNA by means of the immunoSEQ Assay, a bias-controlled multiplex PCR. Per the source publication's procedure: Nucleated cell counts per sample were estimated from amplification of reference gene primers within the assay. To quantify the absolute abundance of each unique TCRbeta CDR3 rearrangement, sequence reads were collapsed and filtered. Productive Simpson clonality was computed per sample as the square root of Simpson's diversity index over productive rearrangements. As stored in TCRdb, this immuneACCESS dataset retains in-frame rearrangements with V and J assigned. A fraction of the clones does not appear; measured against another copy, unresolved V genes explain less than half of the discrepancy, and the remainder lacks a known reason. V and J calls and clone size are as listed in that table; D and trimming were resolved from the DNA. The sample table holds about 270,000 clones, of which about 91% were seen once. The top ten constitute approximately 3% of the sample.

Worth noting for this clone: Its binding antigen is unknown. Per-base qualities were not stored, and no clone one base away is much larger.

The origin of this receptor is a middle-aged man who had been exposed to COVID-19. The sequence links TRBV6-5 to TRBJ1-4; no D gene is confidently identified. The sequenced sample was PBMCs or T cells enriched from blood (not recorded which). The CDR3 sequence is CASSYGRGGFNEKLFF. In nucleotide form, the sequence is TGTGCCAGCAGTTACGGTCGCGGAGGATTTAATGAAAAACTGTTTTTT.